This T cell receptor beta chain is from a study of long-term antiretroviral therapy in people with HIV. Study-level results: Post-ART diversity increased but stayed below transplant donor controls.

About this clone itself: Its antigen is unknown.

The CDR3 loop spans 13 amino acids. Germline V gene data show CDR1 as MNHEY and CDR2 as SMNVEV (reference sequence). Deletions cut 2 bases from V and 5 bases from J, with 10 bases between. Survey-level immunoSEQ v3.0 assays were run. TCRdb's table, derived via immunoSEQ multiplex PCR, lists solely in-frame clones and lacks some. The data contain 21,000 or so clones, around 80% of them singletons. The sequence derives from a man aged 45-65 years with HIV. The sample was unsorted PBMCs, taken 0.3 years after starting antiretroviral therapy. The V gene is TRBV27, the J gene TRBJ2-7, with TRBD1 as a possible D gene (6 bases). CDR3 loop: CASSLTGINEQYF. The CDR3 nucleotides read TGTGCCAGCAGTTTAACAGGGATCAACGAGCAGTACTTC.